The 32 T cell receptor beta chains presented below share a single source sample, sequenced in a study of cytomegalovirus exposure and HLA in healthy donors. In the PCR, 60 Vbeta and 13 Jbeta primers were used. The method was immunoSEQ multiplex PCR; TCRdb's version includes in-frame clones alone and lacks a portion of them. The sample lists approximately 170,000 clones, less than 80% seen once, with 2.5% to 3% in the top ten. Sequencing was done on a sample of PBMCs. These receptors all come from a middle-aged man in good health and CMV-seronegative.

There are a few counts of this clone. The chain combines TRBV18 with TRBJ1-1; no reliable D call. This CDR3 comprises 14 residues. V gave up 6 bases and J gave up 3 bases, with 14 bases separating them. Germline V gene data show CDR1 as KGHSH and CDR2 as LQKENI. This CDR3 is CASSLRQDDTEAFF. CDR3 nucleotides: TGTGCCAGCTCCCTTAGGCAGGATGACACTGAAGCTTTCTTT.

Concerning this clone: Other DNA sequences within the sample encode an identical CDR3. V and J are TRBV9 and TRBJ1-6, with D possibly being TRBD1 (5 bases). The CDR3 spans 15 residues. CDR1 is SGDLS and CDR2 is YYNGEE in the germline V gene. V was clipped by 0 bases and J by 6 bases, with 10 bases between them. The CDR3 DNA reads TGTGCCAGCAGCGTAGTTGGGGGGGGTAATTCACCCCTCCACTTT. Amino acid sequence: CASSVVGGGNSPLHF. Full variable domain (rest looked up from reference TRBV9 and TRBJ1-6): DSGVTQTPKHLITATGQRVTLRCSPRSGDLSVYWYQQSLDQGLQFLIQYYNGEERAKGNILERFSAQQFPDLHSELNLSSLELGDSALYFCASSVVGGGNSPLHFGNGTRLTVT.

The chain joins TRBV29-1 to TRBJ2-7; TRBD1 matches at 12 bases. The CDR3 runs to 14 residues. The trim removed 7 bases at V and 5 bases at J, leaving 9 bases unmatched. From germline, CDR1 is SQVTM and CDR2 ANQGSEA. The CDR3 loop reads CSAKPGTGGDEQYF. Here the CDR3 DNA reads TGCAGCGCCAAACCCGGGACAGGGGGCGACGAGCAGTACTTC.

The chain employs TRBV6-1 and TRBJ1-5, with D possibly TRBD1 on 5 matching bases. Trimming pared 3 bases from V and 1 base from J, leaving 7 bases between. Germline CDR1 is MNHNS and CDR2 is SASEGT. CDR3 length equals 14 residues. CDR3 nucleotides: TGTGCCAGCAGTGACAGGGTAAGCAATCAGCCCCAGCATTTT. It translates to CASSDRVSNQPQHF.

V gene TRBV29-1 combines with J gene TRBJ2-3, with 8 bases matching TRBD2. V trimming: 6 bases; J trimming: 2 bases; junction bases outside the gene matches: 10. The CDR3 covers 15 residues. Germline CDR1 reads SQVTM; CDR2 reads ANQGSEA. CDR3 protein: CSVGQIAGPTDTQYF. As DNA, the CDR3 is TGCAGCGTAGGCCAAATAGCGGGACCCACAGATACGCAGTATTTT.

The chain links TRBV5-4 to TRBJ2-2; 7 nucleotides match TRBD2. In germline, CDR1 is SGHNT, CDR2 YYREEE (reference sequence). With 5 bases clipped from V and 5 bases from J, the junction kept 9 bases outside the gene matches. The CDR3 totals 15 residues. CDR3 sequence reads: CASSWEGAGTGELFF. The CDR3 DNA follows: TGTGCCAGCAGTTGGGAGGGCGCTGGGACCGGGGAGCTGTTTTTT.

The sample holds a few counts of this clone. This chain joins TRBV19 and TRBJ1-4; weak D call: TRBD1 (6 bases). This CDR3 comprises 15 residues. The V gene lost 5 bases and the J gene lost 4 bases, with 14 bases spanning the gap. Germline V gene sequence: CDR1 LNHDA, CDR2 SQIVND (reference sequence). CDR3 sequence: CASSPWGPVNEKLFF. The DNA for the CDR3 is TGTGCCAGTAGTCCGTGGGGGCCGGTTAATGAAAAACTGTTTTTT.

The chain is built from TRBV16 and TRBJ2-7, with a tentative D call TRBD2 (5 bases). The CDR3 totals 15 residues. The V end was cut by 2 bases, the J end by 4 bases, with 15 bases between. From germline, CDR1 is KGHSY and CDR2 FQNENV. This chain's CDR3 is CASSQPGKLGYEQYF. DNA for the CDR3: TGTGCCAGCAGCCAACCGGGGAAGTTGGGGTACGAGCAGTACTTC.

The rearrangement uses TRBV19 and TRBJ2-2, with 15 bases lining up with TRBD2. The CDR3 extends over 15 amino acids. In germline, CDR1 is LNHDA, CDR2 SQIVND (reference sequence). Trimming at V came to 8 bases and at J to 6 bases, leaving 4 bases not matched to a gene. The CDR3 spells CASLRTSGGAGELFF. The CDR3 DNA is TGTGCCAGTCTGCGGACTAGCGGGGGGGCCGGGGAGCTGTTTTTT.

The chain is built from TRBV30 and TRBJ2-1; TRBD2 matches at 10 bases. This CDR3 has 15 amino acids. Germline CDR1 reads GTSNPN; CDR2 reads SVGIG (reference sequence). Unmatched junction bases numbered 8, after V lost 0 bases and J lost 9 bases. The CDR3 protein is CAWSVPSGRSGEQFF. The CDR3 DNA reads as TGTGCCTGGAGTGTACCTAGCGGGAGATCAGGTGAGCAGTTCTTC.

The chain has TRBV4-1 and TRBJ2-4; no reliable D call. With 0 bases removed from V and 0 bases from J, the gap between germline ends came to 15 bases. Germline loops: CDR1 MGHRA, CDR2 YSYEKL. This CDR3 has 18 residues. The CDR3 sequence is CASSQDRPQSIAKNIQYF. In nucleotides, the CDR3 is TGCGCCAGCAGCCAAGATCGACCACAGTCGATAGCCAAAAACATTCAGTACTTC.

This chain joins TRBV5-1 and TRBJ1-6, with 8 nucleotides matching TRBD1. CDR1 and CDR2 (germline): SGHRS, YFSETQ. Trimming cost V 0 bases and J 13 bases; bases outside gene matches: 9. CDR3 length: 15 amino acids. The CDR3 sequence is CASSLEGQVGQPLHF. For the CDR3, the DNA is TGCGCCAGCAGCTTGGAGGGACAGGTCGGTCAGCCCCTCCACTTT. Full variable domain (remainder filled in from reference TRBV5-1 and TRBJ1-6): KAGVTQTPRYLIKTRGQQVTLSCSPISGHRSVSWYQQTPGQGLQFLFEYFSETQRNKGNFPGRFSGRQFSNSRSEMNVSTLELGDSALYLCASSLEGQVGQPLHFGNGTRLTVT.

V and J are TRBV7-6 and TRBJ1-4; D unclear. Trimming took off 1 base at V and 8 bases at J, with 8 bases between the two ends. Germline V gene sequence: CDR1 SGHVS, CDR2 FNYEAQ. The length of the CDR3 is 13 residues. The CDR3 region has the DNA TGTGCCAGCAGCTTAGGAGGCGGCGAAAAACTGTTTTTT. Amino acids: CASSLGGGEKLFF.

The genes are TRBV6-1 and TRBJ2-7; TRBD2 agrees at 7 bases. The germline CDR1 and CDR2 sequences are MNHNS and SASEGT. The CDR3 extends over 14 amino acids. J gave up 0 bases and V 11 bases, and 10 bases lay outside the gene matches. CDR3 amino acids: CAGRVQSYSYEQYF. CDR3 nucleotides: TGTGCCGGGAGGGTACAGTCCTACTCCTACGAGCAGTACTTC.

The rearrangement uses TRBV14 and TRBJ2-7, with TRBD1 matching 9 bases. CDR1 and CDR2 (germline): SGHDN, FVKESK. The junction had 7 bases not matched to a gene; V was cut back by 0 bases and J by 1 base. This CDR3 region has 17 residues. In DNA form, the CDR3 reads TGTGCCAGCAGCCAAGATAAGATAGGGACAGGGTCCTACGAGCAGTACTTC. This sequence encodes CASSQDKIGTGSYEQYF.

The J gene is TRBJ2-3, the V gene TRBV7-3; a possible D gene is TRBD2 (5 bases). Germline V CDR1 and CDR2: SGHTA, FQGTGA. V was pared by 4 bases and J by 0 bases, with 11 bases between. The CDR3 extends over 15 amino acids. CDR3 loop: CASSSMSGSTDTQYF. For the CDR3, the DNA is TGTGCCAGCAGCTCGATGTCGGGGAGCACAGATACGCAGTATTTT.

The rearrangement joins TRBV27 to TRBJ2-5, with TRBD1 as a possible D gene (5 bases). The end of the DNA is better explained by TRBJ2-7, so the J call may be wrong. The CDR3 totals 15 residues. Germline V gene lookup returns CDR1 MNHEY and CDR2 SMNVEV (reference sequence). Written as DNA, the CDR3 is TGTGCCAGCAGTTTGTTCGGGCAGGGTGTTGACGAGCAGTACTTC. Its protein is CASSLFGQGVDEQYF.

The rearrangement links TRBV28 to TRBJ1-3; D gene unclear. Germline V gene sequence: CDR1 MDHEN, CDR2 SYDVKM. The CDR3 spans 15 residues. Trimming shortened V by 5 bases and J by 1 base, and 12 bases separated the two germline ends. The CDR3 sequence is CASSTSRGSGNTIYF. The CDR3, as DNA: TGTGCCAGCAGTACTTCACGGGGTTCTGGAAACACCATATATTTT.

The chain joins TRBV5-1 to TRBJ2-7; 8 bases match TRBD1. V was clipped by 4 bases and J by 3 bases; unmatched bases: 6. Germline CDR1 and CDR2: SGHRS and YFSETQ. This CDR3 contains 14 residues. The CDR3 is CASSRDRSYYEQYF. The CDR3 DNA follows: TGCGCCAGCAGCAGGGACAGGAGTTACTACGAGCAGTACTTC.

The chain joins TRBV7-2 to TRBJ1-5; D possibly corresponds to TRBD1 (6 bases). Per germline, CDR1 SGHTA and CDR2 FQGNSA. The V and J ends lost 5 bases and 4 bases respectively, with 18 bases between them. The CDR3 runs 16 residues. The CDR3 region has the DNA TGTGCCAGCAGCCCCACAGGGACCAGCCTGAATCAGCCCCAGCATTTT. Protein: CASSPTGTSLNQPQHF.

In DNA form, the CDR3 reads TGTGCCAGCAGCTTAGTACTTGGGAGCACTGAAGCTTTCTTT. This translates into CASSLVLGSTEAFF. This rearrangement joins TRBV7-9 to TRBJ1-1, with D uncertain. V lost 1 base to trimming and J lost 4 bases, with 10 bases between them. The V gene's germline CDR1 is SEHNR and CDR2 FQNEAQ (reference sequence). The CDR3 sequence is 14 residues long.

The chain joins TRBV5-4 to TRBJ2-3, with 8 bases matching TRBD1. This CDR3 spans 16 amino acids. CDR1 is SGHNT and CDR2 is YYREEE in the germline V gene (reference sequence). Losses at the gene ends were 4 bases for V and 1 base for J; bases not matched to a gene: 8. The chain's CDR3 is CASSRNSGGGTDTQYF. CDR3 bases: TGTGCCAGCAGCCGAAATTCAGGGGGCGGCACAGATACGCAGTATTTT. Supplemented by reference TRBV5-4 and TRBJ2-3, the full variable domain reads ETGVTQSPTHLIKTRGQQVTLRCSSQSGHNTVSWYQQALGQGPQFIFQYYREEENGRGNFPPRFSGLQFPNYSSELNVNALELDDSALYLCASSRNSGGGTDTQYFGPGTRLTVL.

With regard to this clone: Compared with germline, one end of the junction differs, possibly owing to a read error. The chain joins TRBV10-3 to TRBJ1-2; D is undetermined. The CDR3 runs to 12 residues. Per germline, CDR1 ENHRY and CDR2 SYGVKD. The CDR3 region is CAIGEGAGGYTF. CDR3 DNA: TGTGCCATCGGTGAGGGAGCGGGCGGCTACACCTTC.

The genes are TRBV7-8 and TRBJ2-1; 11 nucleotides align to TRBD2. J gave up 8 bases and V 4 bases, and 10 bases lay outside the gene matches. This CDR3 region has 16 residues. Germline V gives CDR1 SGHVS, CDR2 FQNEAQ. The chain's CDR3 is CASSWLSSGRGDEQFF. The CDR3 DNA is TGTGCCAGCAGCTGGTTAAGTAGCGGGAGGGGCGATGAGCAGTTCTTC.

CDR3 region: CASKGGSPYEQYF. The CDR3 nucleotides are TGTGCCAGCAAGGGGGGGAGCCCCTACGAGCAGTACTTC. This sequence joins TRBV27 and TRBJ2-7; D possibly corresponds to TRBD2 (7 bases). V dropped 7 bases and J dropped 2 bases, with 12 bases sitting between them. The germline CDR1 and CDR2 sequences are MNHEY and SMNVEV (reference sequence). The CDR3 contains 13 residues.

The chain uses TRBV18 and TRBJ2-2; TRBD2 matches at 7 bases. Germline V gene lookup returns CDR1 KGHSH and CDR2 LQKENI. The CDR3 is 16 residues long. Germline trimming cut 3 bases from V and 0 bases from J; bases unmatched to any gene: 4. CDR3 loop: CASSPERGTNTGELFF. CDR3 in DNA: TGTGCCAGCTCACCGGAGCGGGGCACGAACACCGGGGAGCTGTTTTTT.

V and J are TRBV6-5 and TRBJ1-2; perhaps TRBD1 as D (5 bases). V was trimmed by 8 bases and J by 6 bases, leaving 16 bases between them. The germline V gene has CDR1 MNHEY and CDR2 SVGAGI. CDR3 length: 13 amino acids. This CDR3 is CASRGPGEDGYTF. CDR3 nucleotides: TGTGCCAGCCGTGGGCCGGGGGAGGATGGCTACACCTTC.

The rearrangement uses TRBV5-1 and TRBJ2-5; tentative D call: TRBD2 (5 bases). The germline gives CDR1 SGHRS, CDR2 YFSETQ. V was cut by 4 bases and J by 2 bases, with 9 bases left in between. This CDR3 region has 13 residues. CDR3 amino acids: CASSRGYQETQYF. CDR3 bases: TGCGCCAGCAGCCGGGGATATCAAGAGACCCAGTACTTC.

DNA of the CDR3: TGTGCCAGCAGTGCGCAGGCCCTCACAGATACGCAGTATTTT. Translation: CASSAQALTDTQYF. J is TRBJ2-3 and V is TRBV6-1; D remains ambiguous. Per germline, CDR1 MNHNS and CDR2 SASEGT. V lost 4 bases, J lost 2 bases, and 10 bases lay in between. The CDR3 extends over 14 amino acids.

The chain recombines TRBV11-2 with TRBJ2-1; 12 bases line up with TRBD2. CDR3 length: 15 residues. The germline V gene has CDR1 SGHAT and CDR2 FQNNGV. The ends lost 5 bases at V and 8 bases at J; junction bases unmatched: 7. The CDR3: CASSRPGLAGYEQFF. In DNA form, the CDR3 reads TGTGCCAGCAGCCGCCCGGGACTAGCGGGCTATGAGCAGTTCTTC. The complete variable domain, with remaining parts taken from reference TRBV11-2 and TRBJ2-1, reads EAGVAQSPRYKIIEKRQSVAFWCNPISGHATLYWYQQILGQGPKLLIQFQNNGVVDDSQLPKDRFSAERLKGVDSTLKIQPAKLEDSAVYLCASSRPGLAGYEQFFGPGTRLTVL.

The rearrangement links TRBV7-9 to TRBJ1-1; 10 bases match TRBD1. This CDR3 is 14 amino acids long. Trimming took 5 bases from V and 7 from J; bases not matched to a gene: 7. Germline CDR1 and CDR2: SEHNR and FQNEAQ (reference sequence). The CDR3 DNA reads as TGTGCCAGCAGCCAGCGGGGACAGGGGAATGAAGCTTTCTTT. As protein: CASSQRGQGNEAFF.

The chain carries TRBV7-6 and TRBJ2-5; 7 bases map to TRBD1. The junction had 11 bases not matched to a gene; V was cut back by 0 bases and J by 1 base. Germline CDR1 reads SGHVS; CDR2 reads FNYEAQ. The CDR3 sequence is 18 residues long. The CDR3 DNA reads TGTGCCAGCAGCTTAGCTCCCGGGACAGCAACCTTCCAAGAGACCCAGTACTTC. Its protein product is CASSLAPGTATFQETQYF.